Presented here are 28 T cell receptor beta chains from one specimen sequenced in a study of T-cell memory formation after mild COVID-19. TCRdb ran MiXCR on the 5' RACE reads and lists one entry per CDR3 protein. The sample carries roughly 160,000 distinct CDR3 sequences, 9.5% to 13% recorded once. The sample comprised PBMCs or a T cell subset sorted from them (not recorded which). Every receptor here comes from a man between 18 and 35 years old who had mild COVID-19 (a few samples of this study predate the infection). Cell type and time point are not known.

This clonotype was observed many times. The chain uses TRBV27 and TRBJ2-3; TRBD1 might be the D (5 bases). V lost 7 bases and J lost 1, with 12 bases in between. Germline V gives CDR1 MNHEY, CDR2 SMNVEV (reference sequence). This CDR3 has 14 amino acids. As DNA, the CDR3 is TGTGCCAGCACGGCCGCAGGGCGCACAGATACGCAGTATTTT. It specifies CASTAAGRTDTQYF.

This chain links TRBV4-1 with TRBJ2-7; 9 positions agree with TRBD1. Germline CDR1 reads MGHRA; CDR2 reads YSYEKL. The ends lost 3 bases at V and 5 bases at J; junction bases unmatched: 2. The CDR3 is 13 residues long. CDR3 amino acids: CASSQRQGDEQYV. The CDR3 region has the DNA TGCGCCAGCAGCCAGAGACAGGGGGACGAGCAGTACGTC.

This clonotype showed up many times. This chain joins TRBV2 and TRBJ2-3, with a possible D match to TRBD2 (6 bases). This CDR3 spans 14 amino acids. Trimming took off 6 bases at V and 8 bases at J, with 18 bases between the two ends. Germline CDR1 SNHLY, CDR2 FYNNEI. The CDR3 coding sequence is TGTGCCAGCAGGAGGGGAGACCTGCGGGGTACGCAGTATTTT. This encodes CASRRGDLRGTQYF. The whole variable domain, remainder taken from reference TRBV2 and TRBJ2-3, is EPEVTQTPSHQVTQMGQEVILRCVPISNHLYFYWYRQILGQKVEFLVSFYNNEISEKSEIFDDQFSVERPDGSNFTLKIRSTKLEDSAMYFCASRRGDLRGTQYFGPGTRLTVL.

This clonotype was found many times. The chain combines TRBV11-2 with TRBJ2-7; unclear D gene. The CDR3 is 12 residues long. CDR1 is SGHAT and CDR2 is FQNNGV in the germline V gene. Trimming shortened V by 4 bases and J by 4 bases, and 8 bases separated the two germline ends. CDR3 sequence reads: CASSYNKYEQYF. CDR3 sequence (DNA): TGTGCCAGCAGCTACAACAAATACGAGCAGTACTTC.

This clonotype was detected ten times or more. The chain employs TRBV7-2 and TRBJ2-1; D not resolved. CDR1 is SGHTA and CDR2 is FQGNSA in the germline V gene. The CDR3 spans 12 residues. Trimming took off 5 bases at V and 5 bases at J, with 7 bases between the two ends. CDR3 bases: TGTGCCAGCAGCGGATATCACAATGAGCAGTTCTTC. Protein sequence: CASSGYHNEQFF.

This clonotype came up a few times. This chain uses TRBV11-2 with TRBJ2-5; D may be TRBD2 (6 bases). The V and J ends lost 5 bases and 2 bases respectively, with 15 bases between them. Germline CDR1 is SGHAT and CDR2 is FQNNGV. The CDR3 contains 15 residues. CDR3 residues: CASSNGRRGQETQYF. Written as DNA, the CDR3 is TGTGCCAGCAGCAATGGACGTCGGGGGCAAGAGACCCAGTACTTC.

Many counts were recorded for this clonotype. J is TRBJ2-3 and V is TRBV12-3 or TRBV12-4; 9 positions agree with TRBD2. The J segment lost 0 bases and the V segment lost 5 bases, leaving 6 bases of the junction unmatched. CDR3 length: 16 amino acids. The CDR3 DNA is TGTGCCAGCAGTCCCCTAGCGGGGCCTAGCACAGATACGCAGTATTTT. This sequence encodes CASSPLAGPSTDTQYF.

In its sample, this clonotype was seen many times. The chain couples TRBV5-1 to TRBJ2-3; D unclear. Trimming cost V 4 bases and J 2 bases, with 17 bases left between them. Per the germline V gene, CDR1 is SGHRS and CDR2 is YFSETQ. The length of the CDR3 is 16 residues. The CDR3 DNA is TGCGCCAGCAGCCTCAGCGACTCCCAACTCACAGATACGCAGTATTTT. It specifies CASSLSDSQLTDTQYF.

This clonotype was counted between two and nine times. V is TRBV5-1 and J is TRBJ1-2; D is perhaps TRBD1 (5 bases). V was clipped by 0 bases and J by 1 base, with 13 bases between them. The CDR3 loop spans 16 amino acids. Germline assignment: CDR1 SGHRS and CDR2 YFSETQ. CDR3 sequence: CASSLGQLSRNYGYTF. CDR3 sequence (DNA): TGCGCCAGCAGCTTGGGACAGCTCTCTCGTAACTATGGCTACACCTTC.

The sample holds a few counts of this clonotype. The V gene is TRBV5-5, the J gene TRBJ1-3; D uncertain. The germline gives CDR1 SGHKS, CDR2 YYEKEE (reference sequence). The CDR3 is 14 residues long. V was shortened by 2 bases and J by 6 bases, with 12 bases between the two germline ends. In DNA form, the CDR3 reads TGTGCCAGCAGCTTAGCGATACGCCTAAACACCATATATTTT. Its translation: CASSLAIRLNTIYF.

There are a few counts of this clonotype. The V and J genes are TRBV18 and TRBJ2-3, with D unresolved. The CDR3 is made up of 14 amino acids. CDR1 and CDR2 (germline): KGHSH, LQKENI. The germline V and J ends were trimmed by 6 bases and 0 bases, with 10 bases remaining between them. The CDR3 loop reads CASSSSKSTDTQYF. The CDR3 nucleotides are TGTGCCAGCTCCTCCAGCAAAAGCACAGATACGCAGTATTTT.

This chain joins TRBV7-2 and TRBJ2-2; 7 positions match TRBD2. CDR3 length: 17 residues. Germline trimming cut 5 bases from V and 7 bases from J; bases unmatched to any gene: 16. Germline V gene sequence: CDR1 SGHTA, CDR2 FQGNSA. The CDR3 protein is CASSPRDYPRGDGELFF. As DNA, the CDR3 is TGTGCCAGCAGCCCTCGGGACTACCCCCGTGGAGACGGGGAGCTGTTTTTT.

J is TRBJ2-7 and V is TRBV11-3; tentatively, D is TRBD1 (5 bases). There are 14 residues in the CDR3. Trimming shortened V by 6 bases and J by 5 bases, and 17 bases separated the two germline ends. Looked up from germline, CDR1 is SGHNT and CDR2 is YENEEA. The CDR3 sequence: CASRTKGLGHEQYF. The CDR3 DNA reads as TGTGCCAGCAGAACTAAGGGGTTGGGTCACGAGCAGTACTTC.

This clonotype was recorded many times. This rearrangement joins TRBV25-1 to TRBJ2-1; 7 nucleotides match TRBD1. The CDR3 extends over 15 amino acids. Germline CDR1 is MGHDK and CDR2 is SYGVNS. Trimming at V came to 4 bases and at J to 10 bases, leaving 13 bases not matched to a gene. CDR3 residues: CASSGSGTALEEQFF. The CDR3 nucleotides read TGTGCCAGCAGTGGTTCCGGGACAGCCTTAGAGGAGCAGTTCTTC.

This clonotype was seen only a few times. The genes are TRBV7-2 and TRBJ2-3; perhaps TRBD1 as D (6 bases). V was cut by 3 bases and J by 4 bases, with 11 bases left in between. Germline CDR1 is SGHTA and CDR2 is FQGNSA. The CDR3 sequence is 14 residues long. CDR3 protein: CASSFGQRPDTQYF. CDR3 DNA: TGTGCCAGCAGCTTCGGACAGCGACCAGATACGCAGTATTTT.

The V call is TRBV25-1, the J call TRBJ2-3, with unresolved D. The CDR3 contains 11 residues. With 6 bases removed from V and 5 bases from J, the gap between germline ends came to 6 bases. Per the germline V gene, CDR1 is MGHDK and CDR2 is SYGVNS. CDR3 DNA sequence: TGTGCCAGCAGGGGTATAGATACGCAGTATTTT. Protein sequence: CASRGIDTQYF.

This clonotype was seen repeatedly, ten times or more. This sequence joins TRBV6-5 and TRBJ2-3, with 7 bases matching TRBD2. Germline V gene lookup returns CDR1 MNHEY and CDR2 SVGAGI. V was clipped by 6 bases and J by 4 bases; unmatched bases: 7. CDR3 size: 14 residues. As DNA, the CDR3 is TGTGCCAGCAGGTCTTTCGGGGGGTCAGATACGCAGTATTTT. It codes for CASRSFGGSDTQYF.

As DNA, the CDR3 is TGTGCCAGCAGTTCCAGCGCCACTAACTATGGCTACACCTTC. This gives the protein CASSSSATNYGYTF. The chain carries TRBV28 and TRBJ1-2; D unresolved. Trimming pared 4 bases from V and 0 bases from J, leaving 9 bases between. CDR1 and CDR2 (germline): MDHEN, SYDVKM. The CDR3 loop spans 14 amino acids.

This clonotype was seen more than once but under ten times. This chain uses TRBV2 with TRBJ2-7; D may match TRBD1 or TRBD2 (6 bases each). The V gene's germline CDR1 is SNHLY and CDR2 FYNNEI. The CDR3 extends over 14 amino acids. V gave up 6 bases and J gave up 5 bases, with 17 bases separating them. The CDR3 region has the DNA TGTGCCAGCAGGAGTGAACGGGGGCGACACGAGCAGTACGTC. The encoded protein is CASRSERGRHEQYV.

By sample share, this clonotype is medium-sized. The rearrangement joins TRBV29-1 to TRBJ1-5; D unclear. The CDR3 totals 15 residues. V was pared by 6 bases and J by 2 bases, with 17 bases between. CDR1 SQVTM and CDR2 ANQGSEA come from the germline V gene. CDR3 coding DNA: TGCAGCGTCGCCGATGGGGTCCTTGGCAATCAGCCCCAGCATTTT. Protein sequence: CSVADGVLGNQPQHF.

In this sample, this clonotype turned up a few times. This sequence joins TRBV5-4 and TRBJ2-3, with no clear D. Trimming cost V 3 bases and J 8 bases, with 7 bases left between them. The length of the CDR3 is 11 residues. CDR1 and CDR2 (germline): SGHNT, YYREEE (reference sequence). The CDR3 DNA sequence: TGTGCCAGCAGCTACATCGGTACGCAGTATTTT. It translates to CASSYIGTQYF.

The gene calls are TRBV20-1 and TRBJ2-5; TRBD2 agrees at 11 bases. Germline values: CDR1 DFQATT, CDR2 SNEGSKA (reference sequence). V lost 7 bases, J lost 5 bases, and 3 bases stayed unmatched. This CDR3 is built from 12 residues. In nucleotides, the CDR3 is TGCAGTGGTAGCGGGGGGGCCGAGACCCAGTACTTC. Its protein product is CSGSGGAETQYF.

In its sample, this clonotype was seen many times. The rearrangement joins TRBV7-2 to TRBJ2-7; D is unclear. This CDR3 is built from 14 residues. V dropped 4 bases and J dropped 0 bases, with 10 bases sitting between them. The germline CDR1 and CDR2 sequences are SGHTA and FQGNSA. The CDR3 sequence is CASSSTAGSYEQYF. CDR3 sequence (DNA): TGTGCCAGCAGCTCCACAGCAGGCTCCTACGAGCAGTACTTC. Full variable domain (rest looked up from reference TRBV7-2 and TRBJ2-7): GAGVSQSPSNKVTEKGKDVELRCDPISGHTALYWYRQSLGQGLEFLIYFQGNSAPDKSGLPSDRFSAERTGGSVSTLTIQRTQQEDSAVYLCASSSTAGSYEQYFGPGTRLTVT.

This chain connects TRBV29-1 to TRBJ2-7, with D tentatively TRBD1 (6 bases). The CDR3 runs to 13 residues. Germline CDR1 SQVTM, CDR2 ANQGSEA. Trimming took off 6 bases at V and 6 bases at J, with 18 bases between the two ends. The CDR3 loop is CSVWTAGGAEQYV. The CDR3 DNA follows: TGCAGCGTCTGGACAGCTGGAGGTGCCGAGCAGTACGTC.

This clonotype was counted between two and nine times. This rearrangement joins TRBV2 to TRBJ2-7; 9 bases line up with TRBD2. The CDR3 is 14 amino acids. The V segment lost 10 bases and the J segment 6 bases; nucleotides outside the gene matches: 13. Per germline, CDR1 SNHLY and CDR2 FYNNEI. DNA for the CDR3: TGTGCCATGAAAACGACAAGCGGGGGGTTCGAGCAGTACTTC. The encoded protein is CAMKTTSGGFEQYF.

In this sample, this clonotype turned up a few times. The chain employs TRBV7-9 and TRBJ1-1; D possibly corresponds to TRBD1 (6 bases). V lost 2 bases to trimming and J lost 0 bases, with 13 bases between them. From germline, CDR1 is SEHNR and CDR2 FQNEAQ (reference sequence). The CDR3 has 16 residues. CDR3 DNA: TGTGCCAGCAGCTTATTAGGGGGATACATGAACACTGAAGCTTTCTTT. Encoded protein: CASSLLGGYMNTEAFF.

The rearrangement links TRBV11-3 to TRBJ1-5; maybe TRBD1 (6 bases). CDR3 length: 13 amino acids. V was shortened by 8 bases and J by 3 bases, with 11 bases between the two germline ends. Per germline, CDR1 SGHNT and CDR2 YENEEA. CDR3 in amino acids: CASLRQDNQPQHF. The CDR3 nucleotides read TGTGCCAGCCTTAGACAGGACAATCAGCCCCAGCATTTT.

The V call is TRBV6-5, the J call TRBJ2-2, with 11 positions matching TRBD1. The germline gives CDR1 MNHEY, CDR2 SVGAGI. The CDR3 is 17 amino acids. J lost 4 bases, V lost 4 bases, and 8 bases had no gene match. CDR3 in amino acids: CASSFWTGGAGTGELFF. The DNA of the CDR3 is TGTGCCAGCAGTTTCTGGACAGGGGGCGCCGGCACCGGGGAGCTGTTTTTT.